This section outlines one T cell receptor (beta chain) sequence together with its context. The CDR3 length is 21 residues. Trimming at V came to 0 bases and at J to 0 bases, leaving 11 bases not matched to a gene. Germline assignment: CDR1 SGDLS and CDR2 YYNGEE. The data originate from a study of CD8 T cells in ankylosing spondylitis. TCRdb re-called the 5' RACE reads with MiXCR, one entry per CDR3 protein. The sample consists of roughly 230,000 distinct CDR3 sequences, over 15% of them appearing once. This receptor was taken from a male donor with ankylosing spondylitis or in good health (not recorded which). The V gene is TRBV9, the J gene TRBJ2-1; 14 bases match TRBD2. The sequencing sample was made of blood, either unsorted or a sorted T cell fraction (not recorded which). This CDR3 reads CASSVEPPGLAGASSYNEQFF. The CDR3 coding sequence is TGTGCCAGCAGCGTAGAGCCGCCGGGACTAGCGGGGGCTAGCTCCTACAATGAGCAGTTCTTC.